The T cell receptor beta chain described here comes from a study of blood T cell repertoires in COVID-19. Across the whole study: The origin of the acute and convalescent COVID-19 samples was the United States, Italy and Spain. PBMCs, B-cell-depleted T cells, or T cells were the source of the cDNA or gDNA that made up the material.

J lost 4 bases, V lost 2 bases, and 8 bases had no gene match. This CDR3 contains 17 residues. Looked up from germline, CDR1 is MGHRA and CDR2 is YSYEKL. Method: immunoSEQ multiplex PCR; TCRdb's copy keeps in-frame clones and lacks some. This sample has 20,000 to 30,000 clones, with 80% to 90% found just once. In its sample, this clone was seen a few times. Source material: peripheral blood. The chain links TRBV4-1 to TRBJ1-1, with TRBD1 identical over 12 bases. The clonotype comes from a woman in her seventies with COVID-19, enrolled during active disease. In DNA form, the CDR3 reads TGCGCCAGCAGCCAATTCCGGGACAGGGGGCTTAGCACTGAAGCTTTCTTT. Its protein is CASSQFRDRGLSTEAFF.